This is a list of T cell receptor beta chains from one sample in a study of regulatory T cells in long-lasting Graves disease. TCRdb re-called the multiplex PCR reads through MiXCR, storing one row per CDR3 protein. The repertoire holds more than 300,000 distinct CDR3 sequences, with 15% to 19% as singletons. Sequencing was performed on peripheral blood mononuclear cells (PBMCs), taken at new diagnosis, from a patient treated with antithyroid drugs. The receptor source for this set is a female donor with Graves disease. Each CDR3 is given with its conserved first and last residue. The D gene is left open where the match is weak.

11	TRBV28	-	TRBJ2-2	CASTGGGELFF
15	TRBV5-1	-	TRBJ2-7	CASSSPGTDNYEQYF
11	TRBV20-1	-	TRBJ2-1	CSARRFDEQFF
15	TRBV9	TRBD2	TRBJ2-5	CASSVSGGRGETQYF
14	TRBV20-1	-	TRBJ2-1	CSARDIGGGNEQFF
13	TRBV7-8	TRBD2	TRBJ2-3	CASSGISGNTQYF
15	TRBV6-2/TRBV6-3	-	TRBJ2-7	CASSEYRLSPYEQYF
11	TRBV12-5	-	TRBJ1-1	CASGLHTEAFF
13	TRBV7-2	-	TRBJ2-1	CASSLLSVNEQFF
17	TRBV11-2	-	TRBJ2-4	CASSSYAPRVAKNIQYF
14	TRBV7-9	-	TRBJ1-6	CASRPDGDNSPLHF
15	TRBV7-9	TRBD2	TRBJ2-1	CASSISGSGYNEQFF
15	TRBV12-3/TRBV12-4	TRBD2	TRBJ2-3	CASSPERERTDTQYF
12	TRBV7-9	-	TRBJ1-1	CASSPGTGKAFF
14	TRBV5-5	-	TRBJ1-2	CASSLVAGNYGYTF
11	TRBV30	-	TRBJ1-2	CAWSDDYGYTF
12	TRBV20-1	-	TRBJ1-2	CSASRVDTEQVF
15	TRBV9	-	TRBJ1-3	CASSVLGSSGNTIYF
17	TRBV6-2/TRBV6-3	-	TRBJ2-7	CASSNPSLWGPNYEQYF
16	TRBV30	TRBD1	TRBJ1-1	CAWRPGGASGNTEAFF
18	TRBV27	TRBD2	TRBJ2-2	CASSRRKGLAGANGELFF
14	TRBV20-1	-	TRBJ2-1	CSARPTTTYNEQFF
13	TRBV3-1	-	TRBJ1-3	CASSNRDGNTIYF
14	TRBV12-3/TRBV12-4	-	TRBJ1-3	CASSFLTSGNTIYF
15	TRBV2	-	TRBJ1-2	CASTQAAGRRNGYTF
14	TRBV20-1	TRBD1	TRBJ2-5	CSARDRAHRETQYF
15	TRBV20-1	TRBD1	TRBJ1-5	CSANGQGFGNQPQHF
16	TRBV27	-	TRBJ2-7	CASSFPPDGFSYEQYF
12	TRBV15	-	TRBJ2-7	CATSRDRAEQYF
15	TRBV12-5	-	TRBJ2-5	CASRMGLRRQETQYF
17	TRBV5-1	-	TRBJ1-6	CASSPFLGVPADSPLHF
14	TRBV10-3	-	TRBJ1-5	CAISESGDYQPQHF
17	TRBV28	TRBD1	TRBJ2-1	CASSSAIGQGPYNEQFF
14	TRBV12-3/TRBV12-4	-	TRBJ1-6	CASSFTRDGSPLHF
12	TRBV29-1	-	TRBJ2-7	CSVLILGYEQYF
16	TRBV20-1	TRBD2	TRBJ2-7	CSAEQETSGASYEQYF
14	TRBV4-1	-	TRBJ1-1	CASSQVQGATEAFF
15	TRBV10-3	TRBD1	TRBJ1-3	CAISSGQGAGNTIYF
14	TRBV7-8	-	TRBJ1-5	CASNNGGFGQPQHF
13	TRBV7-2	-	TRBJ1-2	CASSLGLSYGYTF
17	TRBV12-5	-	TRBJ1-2	CASGLVQDGHANFGFTF
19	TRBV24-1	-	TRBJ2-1	CATSDPGVSGLASYNEQFF
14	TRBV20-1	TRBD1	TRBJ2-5	CSATTKTGLETQYF
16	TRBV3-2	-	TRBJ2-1	CASRLIGLAGEHDQFF
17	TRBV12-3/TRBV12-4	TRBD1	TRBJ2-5	CASSRDRASFWGKTQYF
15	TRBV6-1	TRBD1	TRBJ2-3	CASTDRGGGTDTQYF
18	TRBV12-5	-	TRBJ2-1	CASGLVYVVWGPYNEQFF
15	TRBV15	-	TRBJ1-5	CATSRDNNVGQPQHF
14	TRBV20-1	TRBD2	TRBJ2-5	CSARDPGLAFTQYF
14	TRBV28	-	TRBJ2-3	CASRAARTERTQYF
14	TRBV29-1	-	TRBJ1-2	CSVEMGHYIYGYTF
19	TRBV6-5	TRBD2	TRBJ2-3	CASSYSEGTSGRGRHTQYF
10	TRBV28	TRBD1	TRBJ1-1	CASGQGTAFF
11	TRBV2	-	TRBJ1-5	CASSETQPQHF